These T cell receptor beta chains were read from a single sample in a study of CD4 T cell repertoires in COVID-19. This table comes from immunoSEQ multiplex PCR, and its TCRdb copy is limited to in-frame clones, with some not included. The data contain 20,000 or so clones, 80% to 90% of them singletons. The sequencing used central memory CD4+ T cells from blood, collected before the COVID-19 pandemic. The receptors were gathered from a human donor who had COVID-19. The conserved cysteine and the conserved F or W are not part of the CDR3 here.

V: TRBV19; J: TRBJ1-1; CDR3: ASSPKTDRRATEAF
V: TRBV19; J: TRBJ2-6; CDR3: ASSIDRQGSLSGANVLT
V: TRBV7-9; J: TRBJ2-3; CDR3: ASSWAGGHNTQY
V: TRBV11-3; J: TRBJ2-2; CDR3: ASSLDLGLAGVTGELF
V: TRBV6-6; J: TRBJ2-7; CDR3: ASSPTLATLYEQY
V: TRBV6-1; J: TRBJ1-5; CDR3: ASSEDRQRDQPQH
V: TRBV28; J: TRBJ2-7; CDR3: ASSNLPSGRSYEQY
V: TRBV7-9; J: TRBJ1-1; CDR3: ASTPNTGQAYTEAF
V: TRBV7-2; J: TRBJ2-3; CDR3: ASSLVGGQSTDTQY
V: TRBV7-8; J: TRBJ1-3; CDR3: ASSQTGSGNTIY
V: TRBV6-1; J: TRBJ1-2; CDR3: ASSDTHPTAADGYT
V: TRBV6-1; J: TRBJ2-2; CDR3: ASTEDWASGGELF
V: TRBV10-3; J: TRBJ2-7; CDR3: AISEYRESYEQY
V: TRBV7-9; J: TRBJ2-2; CDR3: ASSLRGANTGELF
V: TRBV2; J: TRBJ2-1; CDR3: ASSLAGTRGNEQF
V: TRBV5-1; J: TRBJ2-1; CDR3: ASSLGPGLNLGRYNEQF
V: TRBV27; J: TRBJ2-3; CDR3: ASSPYSTDTQY
V: TRBV20-1; J: TRBJ1-2; CDR3: SAIRDYGYT
V: TRBV7-6; J: TRBJ2-3; CDR3: ASSLEASGGRY
V: TRBV21-1; J: TRBJ1-3; CDR3: ASSQKDSFYYSGNTIY
V: TRBV10-2; J: TRBJ1-2; CDR3: ASSEGLDYGYT
V: TRBV5-6; J: TRBJ1-2; CDR3: ASSLGSGEFSYGYT
V: TRBV7-2; J: TRBJ2-3; CDR3: ASSLALAASTDTQY
V: TRBV5-1; J: TRBJ2-1; CDR3: ASSPTSAGGRLEQF
V: TRBV7-9; J: TRBJ2-5; CDR3: ASSLGLAGRETQY
V: TRBV10-2; J: TRBJ1-2; CDR3: ASSEGSNYGYT
V: TRBV30; J: TRBJ1-4; CDR3: AWRPGTGPEKLF
V: TRBV6-1; J: TRBJ1-2; CDR3: ASSLYDGYGYT
V: TRBV2; J: TRBJ1-5; CDR3: AGSIDRGGEPQH
V: TRBV11-2; J: TRBJ1-2; CDR3: ASSLDQTGGLYYGYT
V: TRBV18; J: TRBJ1-3; CDR3: ASSPLQGAGNTIY
V: TRBV27; J: TRBJ2-7; CDR3: ASKTGTRTNEQY
V: TRBV18; J: TRBJ2-2; CDR3: ASSPPSGNTGELF
V: TRBV5-1; J: TRBJ1-1; CDR3: ASSSQGAGQNTEAF
V: TRBV29-1; J: TRBJ1-1; CDR3: SALRGTEAF
V: TRBV10-2; J: TRBJ1-1; CDR3: ASSEQGGTEAF
V: TRBV10-3; J: TRBJ1-1; CDR3: GARDRVSMNTEAF
V: TRBV25-1; J: .; CDR3: ASSEDQGFDEQY
V: TRBV5-6; J: TRBJ2-7; CDR3: ASSLASFGLTHEQY
V: TRBV10-3; J: TRBJ2-5; CDR3: AISEAQRGGQETQY
V: TRBV27; J: TRBJ2-3; CDR3: ASSRQITDTQY
V: TRBV20-1; J: TRBJ2-5; CDR3: SARPLETQY
V: TRBV2; J: TRBJ1-5; CDR3: ASSGAGTGGKQPQH
V: TRBV19; J: TRBJ2-1; CDR3: ASSMSGTANNEQF
V: TRBV15; J: TRBJ1-1; CDR3: ATSRDQDTEAF
V: TRBV5-4; J: TRBJ2-3; CDR3: ASSLVGRSSHTDTQY
V: TRBV7-2; J: TRBJ2-5; CDR3: ASDLGGGQETQY
V: TRBV10-2; J: TRBJ2-5; CDR3: ASSPGLAGGSETQY
V: TRBV6-8; J: TRBJ1-1; CDR3: ASTWTGDTEAF
V: TRBV7-6; J: TRBJ2-7; CDR3: ASSPAGALSYEQY
V: TRBV11-2; J: TRBJ2-1; CDR3: ASSLGPNSQLNEQF
V: TRBV19; J: TRBJ1-1; CDR3: ASSPPQGGVTEAF
V: TRBV5-8; J: TRBJ1-1; CDR3: ASSTTGDTAF